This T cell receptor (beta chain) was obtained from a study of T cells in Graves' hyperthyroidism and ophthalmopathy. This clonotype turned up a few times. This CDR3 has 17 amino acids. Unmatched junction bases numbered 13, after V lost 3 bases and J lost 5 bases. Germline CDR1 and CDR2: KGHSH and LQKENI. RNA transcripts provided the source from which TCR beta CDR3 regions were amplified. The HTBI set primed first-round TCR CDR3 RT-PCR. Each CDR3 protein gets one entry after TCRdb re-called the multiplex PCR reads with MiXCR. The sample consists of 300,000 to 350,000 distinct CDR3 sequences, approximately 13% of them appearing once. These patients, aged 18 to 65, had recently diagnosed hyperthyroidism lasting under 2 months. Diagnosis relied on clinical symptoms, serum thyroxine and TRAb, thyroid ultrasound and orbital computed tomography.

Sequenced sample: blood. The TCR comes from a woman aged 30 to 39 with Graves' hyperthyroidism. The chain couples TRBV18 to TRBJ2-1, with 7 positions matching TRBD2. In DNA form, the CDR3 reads TGTGCCAGCTCACCTAACTGGGGCGCGGGAGTTAACAATGAGCAGTTCTTC. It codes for CASSPNWGAGVNNEQFF.